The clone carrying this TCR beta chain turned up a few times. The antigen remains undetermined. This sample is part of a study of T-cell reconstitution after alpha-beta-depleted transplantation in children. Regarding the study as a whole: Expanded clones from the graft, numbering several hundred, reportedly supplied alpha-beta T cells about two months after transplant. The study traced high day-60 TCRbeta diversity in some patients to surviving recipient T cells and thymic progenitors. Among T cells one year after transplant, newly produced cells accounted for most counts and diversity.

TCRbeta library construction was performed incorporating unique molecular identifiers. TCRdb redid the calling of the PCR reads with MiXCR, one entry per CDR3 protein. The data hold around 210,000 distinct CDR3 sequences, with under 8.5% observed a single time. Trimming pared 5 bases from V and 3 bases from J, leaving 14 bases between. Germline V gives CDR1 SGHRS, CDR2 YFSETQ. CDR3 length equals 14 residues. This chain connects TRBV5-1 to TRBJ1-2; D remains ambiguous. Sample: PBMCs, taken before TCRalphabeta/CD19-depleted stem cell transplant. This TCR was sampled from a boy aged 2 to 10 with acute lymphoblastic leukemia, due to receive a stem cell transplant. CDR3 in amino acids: CASRLQPSDYGYTF. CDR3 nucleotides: TGCGCCAGCAGATTACAGCCTTCGGACTATGGCTACACCTTC. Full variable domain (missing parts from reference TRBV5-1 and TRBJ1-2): KAGVTQTPRYLIKTRGQQVTLSCSPISGHRSVSWYQQTPGQGLQFLFEYFSETQRNKGNFPGRFSGRQFSNSRSEMNVSTLELGDSALYLCASRLQPSDYGYTFGSGTRLTVV.